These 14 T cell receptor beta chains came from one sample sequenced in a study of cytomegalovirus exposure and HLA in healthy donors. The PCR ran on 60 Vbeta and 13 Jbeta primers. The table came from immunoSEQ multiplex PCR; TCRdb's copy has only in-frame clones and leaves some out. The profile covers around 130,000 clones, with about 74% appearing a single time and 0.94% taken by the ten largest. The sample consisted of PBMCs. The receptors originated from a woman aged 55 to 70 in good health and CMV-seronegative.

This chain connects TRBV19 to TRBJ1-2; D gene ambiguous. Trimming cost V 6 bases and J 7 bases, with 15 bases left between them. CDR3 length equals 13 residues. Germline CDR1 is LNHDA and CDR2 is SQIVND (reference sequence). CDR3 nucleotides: TGTGCCAGTAGGATAACCCACGCGGGTGGCTACACCTTC. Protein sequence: CASRITHAGGYTF.

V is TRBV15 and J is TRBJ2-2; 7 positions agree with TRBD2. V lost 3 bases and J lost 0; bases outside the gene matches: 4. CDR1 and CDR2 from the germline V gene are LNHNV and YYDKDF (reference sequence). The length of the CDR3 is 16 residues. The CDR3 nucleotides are TGTGCCACCAGCAGGGGACTAACCGCGAACACCGGGGAGCTGTTTTTT. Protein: CATSRGLTANTGELFF.

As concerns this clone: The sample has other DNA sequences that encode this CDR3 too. CDR3 nucleotides: TGTGCCAGCAGCAAAGGTCGCGAGCAGTACTTC. Its translation: CASSKGREQYF. The V call is TRBV21-1, the J call TRBJ2-7; the tabulated D call, TRBD2, remains unverified against the DNA. TRBV21-1 represents a pseudogene. The CDR3 is 11 residues long.

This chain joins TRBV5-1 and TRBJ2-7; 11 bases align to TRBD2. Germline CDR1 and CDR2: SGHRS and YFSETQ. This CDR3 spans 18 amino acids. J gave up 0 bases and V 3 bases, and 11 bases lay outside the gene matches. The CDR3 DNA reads TGCGCCAGCAGCTCAGGGGTACTAGCGGGGGACCTCTCCTACGAGCAGTACTTC. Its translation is CASSSGVLAGDLSYEQYF.

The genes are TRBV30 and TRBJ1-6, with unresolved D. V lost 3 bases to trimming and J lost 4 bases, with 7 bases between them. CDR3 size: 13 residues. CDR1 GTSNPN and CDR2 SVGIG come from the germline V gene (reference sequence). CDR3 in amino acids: CAWRASYNSPLHF. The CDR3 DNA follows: TGTGCCTGGAGAGCTAGTTATAATTCACCCCTCCACTTT.

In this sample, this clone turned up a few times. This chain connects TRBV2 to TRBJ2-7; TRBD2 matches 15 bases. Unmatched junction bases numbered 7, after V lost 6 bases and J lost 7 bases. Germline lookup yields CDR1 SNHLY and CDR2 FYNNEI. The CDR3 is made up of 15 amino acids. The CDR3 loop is CASSGRTSGREEQYF. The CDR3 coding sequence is TGTGCCAGCAGCGGGCGGACTAGCGGGAGGGAAGAGCAGTACTTC.

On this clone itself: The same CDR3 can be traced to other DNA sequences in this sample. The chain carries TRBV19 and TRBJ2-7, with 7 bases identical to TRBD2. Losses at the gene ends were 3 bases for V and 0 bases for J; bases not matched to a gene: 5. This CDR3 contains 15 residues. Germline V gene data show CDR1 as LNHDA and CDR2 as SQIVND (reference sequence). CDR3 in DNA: TGTGCCAGTAGTATCCCGGGGAGGGGCTCCTACGAGCAGTACTTC. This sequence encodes CASSIPGRGSYEQYF.

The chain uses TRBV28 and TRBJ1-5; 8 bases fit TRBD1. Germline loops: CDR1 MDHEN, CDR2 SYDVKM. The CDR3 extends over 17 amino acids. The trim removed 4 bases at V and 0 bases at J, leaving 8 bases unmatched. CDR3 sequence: CASSSGQGLNSNQPQHF. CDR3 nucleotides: TGTGCCAGCAGTTCCGGACAGGGATTAAATAGCAATCAGCCCCAGCATTTT.

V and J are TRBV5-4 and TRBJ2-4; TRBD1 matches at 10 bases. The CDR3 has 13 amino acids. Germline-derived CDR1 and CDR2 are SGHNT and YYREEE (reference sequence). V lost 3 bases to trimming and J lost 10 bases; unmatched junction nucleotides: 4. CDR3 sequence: CASSWDRGGIQYF. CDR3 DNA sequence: TGTGCCAGCAGCTGGGACAGGGGCGGTATTCAGTACTTC.

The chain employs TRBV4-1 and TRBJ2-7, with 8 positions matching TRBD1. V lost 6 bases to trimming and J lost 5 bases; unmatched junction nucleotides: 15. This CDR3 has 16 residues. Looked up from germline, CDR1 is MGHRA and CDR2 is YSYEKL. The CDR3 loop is CASSPGRDRSKNEQYF. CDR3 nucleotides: TGCGCCAGCAGTCCTGGACGGGACAGGAGTAAGAACGAGCAGTACTTC.

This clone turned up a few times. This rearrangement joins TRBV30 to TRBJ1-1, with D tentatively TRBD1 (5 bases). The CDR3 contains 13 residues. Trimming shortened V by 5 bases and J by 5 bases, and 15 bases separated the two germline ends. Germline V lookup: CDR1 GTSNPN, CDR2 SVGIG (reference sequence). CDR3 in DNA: TGTGCCTGGTCTTGGGGGGTGGGAACTGAAGCTTTCTTT. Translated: CAWSWGVGTEAFF.

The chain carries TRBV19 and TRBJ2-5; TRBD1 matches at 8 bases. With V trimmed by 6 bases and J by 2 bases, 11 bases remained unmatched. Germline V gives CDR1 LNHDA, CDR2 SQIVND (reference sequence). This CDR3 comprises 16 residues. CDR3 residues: CASSKGDRRHQETQYF. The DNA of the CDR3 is TGTGCCAGTAGCAAAGGGGACAGGAGACATCAAGAGACCCAGTACTTC.

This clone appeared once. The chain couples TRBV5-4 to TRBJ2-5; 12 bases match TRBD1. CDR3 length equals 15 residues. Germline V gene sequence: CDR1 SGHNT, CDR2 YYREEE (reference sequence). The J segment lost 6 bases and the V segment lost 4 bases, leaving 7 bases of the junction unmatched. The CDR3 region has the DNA TGTGCCAGCAGCCCGGGACAGGGGGCGGCGAAGACCCAGTACTTC. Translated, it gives CASSPGQGAAKTQYF.

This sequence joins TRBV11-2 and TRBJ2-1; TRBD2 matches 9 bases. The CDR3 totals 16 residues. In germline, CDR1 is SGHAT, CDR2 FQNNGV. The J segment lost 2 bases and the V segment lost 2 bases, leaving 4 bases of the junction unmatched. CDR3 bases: TGTGCCAGCAGCTTACTAGCGGGGATTGCCTACAATGAGCAGTTCTTC. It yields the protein CASSLLAGIAYNEQFF.